Listed here is a single T cell receptor beta chain. Its antigen is not known. These data are taken from a study of STAT5B mutations in CD4+ large granular lymphocyte leukemia. General study points: Approximately 25% of private leukemic clonotypes occurred rarely in other patients' non-leukemic repertoires.

V was clipped by 2 bases and J by 6 bases, with 7 bases between them. The germline V gene has CDR1 SQVTM and CDR2 ANQGSEA. The CDR3 is 12 residues long. As processed by the authors: Productive clonotypes were detectable down to 2.59 x 10-5 frequency. Repertoires were generated with immunoSEQ multiplex PCR, while TCRdb's copy carries only in-frame clones and drops some. The V and J calls and clone size come from that table; D and trimming were worked out from the DNA. This table holds just over 25,000 clones, 81% found once. V and J are TRBV29-1 and TRBJ1-4; tentatively, D is TRBD1 (6 bases). The sample comprised CD4+ T cells from blood buffy coats. This clonotype originated in a human donor in good health. The CDR3 here is CSVESGDEKLFF. CDR3 nucleotide sequence: TGCAGCGTTGAATCAGGGGATGAAAAACTGTTTTTT.